These T cell receptor beta chains were read from a single sample in a study of CD8 T cells in ankylosing spondylitis. A single record per CDR3 protein comes from TCRdb applying MiXCR to the 5' RACE reads. This table holds 150,000 to 200,000 distinct CDR3 sequences, 18% found once. Specimen: blood, either unsorted or a sorted T cell fraction (not recorded which). The receptors derive from a male donor under 30 with ankylosing spondylitis or in good health (not recorded which). CDR3s leave out the opening cysteine and the closing phenylalanine or tryptophan. Size tells how often a clone was seen (once, few, many) or the class of an expanded clone, and some rows leave it out.

J gene,V gene,clone size,CDR3 protein
TRBJ1-1,TRBV9,many,ASSVESRPTYTEAF
TRBJ2-7,TRBV5-5,many,ASSLGGPEQY
TRBJ1-5,TRBV5-1,many,ASSLVGGRQPQH
TRBJ1-6,TRBV12-3/TRBV12-4,many,ASSSEGVGNSPLH
TRBJ1-6,TRBV6-6,few,ASSYGTGVSPLH
TRBJ1-6,TRBV12-3/TRBV12-4,NA,ASSPDRVSTLH
TRBJ2-1,TRBV5-1,many,ASSFGTGGSSYNEQF
TRBJ2-6,TRBV6-4,many,ASSQGEGGANVLT
TRBJ2-1,TRBV5-1,many,ASSLAWANEQF
TRBJ2-1,TRBV27,NA,ASGTPGGGGDEQF
TRBJ2-1,TRBV6-1,many,ASSEAGGAYNEQF
TRBJ1-5,TRBV14,NA,ASSQSLNLSGGSFNQPQH
TRBJ1-1,TRBV6-1,NA,ASSLRGASYSSGEAF
TRBJ2-1,TRBV20-1,many,SASRGGRYNEQF
TRBJ1-1,TRBV5-1,many,ASSLGTDMNTEAF
TRBJ2-1,TRBV5-1,many,ASSLGLAGDNEQF
TRBJ2-7,TRBV3-1,few,ASSQASLSSYEQY
TRBJ2-3,TRBV20-1,NA,SARKIDTQY
TRBJ1-1,TRBV3-1,many,ASSSDSRTEAF
TRBJ2-1,TRBV3-1,many,ASSQVLYNEQF
TRBJ2-3,TRBV12-3/TRBV12-4,many,ASSIIAGADTQY
TRBJ1-5,TRBV10-3,once,AIGVSNQPQH
TRBJ2-6,TRBV18,NA,ASSPPTGGPRANVLT
TRBJ2-7,TRBV29-1,many,SVEGLAGGRIEQY
TRBJ1-5,TRBV15,many,ATSTSDSSNQPQH
TRBJ2-2,TRBV6-1,many,ASGPGELF
TRBJ2-7,TRBV5-1,many,ASSFRDRAYEQY
TRBJ2-7,TRBV25-1,many,ASSEGLELAEQY
TRBJ1-1,TRBV20-1,many,SAMAGGWVTEAF
TRBJ1-1,TRBV15,NA,ATSREGTLGTEAF
TRBJ2-3,TRBV6-1,NA,ASRSDRGRTDTQY
TRBJ1-6,TRBV28,many,ASSRASPLH
TRBJ1-1,TRBV29-1,NA,SSDGGNTEAF
TRBJ2-1,TRBV19,NA,ASIGSTRYNEQF
TRBJ2-2,TRBV15,many,ATSRHALLNTGELF
TRBJ2-5,TRBV5-1,many,ASSPSPQETQY
TRBJ1-3,TRBV10-3,many,AISEPRTFWNTIY
TRBJ1-5,TRBV12-3/TRBV12-4,many,ASSGSGSHQPQH
TRBJ1-1,TRBV12-3/TRBV12-4,many,ATHWSNTEAF
TRBJ1-3,TRBV11-3,many,ASSLDLSGNTIY
TRBJ2-3,TRBV5-5,many,ASSQGGLSDTQY
TRBJ1-4,TRBV20-1,many,SAGHPIGQSNEKLF
TRBJ1-1,TRBV20-1,many,SAIGFQDTEAF
TRBJ2-1,TRBV28,many,ASSLGRSNEQF
TRBJ2-1,TRBV29-1,many,SADRGGRGQVNEQF
TRBJ2-5,TRBV5-1,many,ASSLTSGIGETQY
TRBJ1-2,TRBV3-1,many,ASSQSPGTHYGYT
TRBJ2-3,TRBV27,NA,ASSYAGGDTQY
TRBJ2-2,TRBV12-3/TRBV12-4,many,ASSLGGVAGEGPNTGELF
TRBJ2-7,TRBV11-2,many,ASSLDPPGASYEQY
TRBJ1-2,TRBV7-2,few,ASSPSMGRWVYGYT
TRBJ2-2,TRBV23-1,few,ASSLGIWGTGELF
TRBJ1-1,TRBV19,NA,ASSIDFRDRSRPF